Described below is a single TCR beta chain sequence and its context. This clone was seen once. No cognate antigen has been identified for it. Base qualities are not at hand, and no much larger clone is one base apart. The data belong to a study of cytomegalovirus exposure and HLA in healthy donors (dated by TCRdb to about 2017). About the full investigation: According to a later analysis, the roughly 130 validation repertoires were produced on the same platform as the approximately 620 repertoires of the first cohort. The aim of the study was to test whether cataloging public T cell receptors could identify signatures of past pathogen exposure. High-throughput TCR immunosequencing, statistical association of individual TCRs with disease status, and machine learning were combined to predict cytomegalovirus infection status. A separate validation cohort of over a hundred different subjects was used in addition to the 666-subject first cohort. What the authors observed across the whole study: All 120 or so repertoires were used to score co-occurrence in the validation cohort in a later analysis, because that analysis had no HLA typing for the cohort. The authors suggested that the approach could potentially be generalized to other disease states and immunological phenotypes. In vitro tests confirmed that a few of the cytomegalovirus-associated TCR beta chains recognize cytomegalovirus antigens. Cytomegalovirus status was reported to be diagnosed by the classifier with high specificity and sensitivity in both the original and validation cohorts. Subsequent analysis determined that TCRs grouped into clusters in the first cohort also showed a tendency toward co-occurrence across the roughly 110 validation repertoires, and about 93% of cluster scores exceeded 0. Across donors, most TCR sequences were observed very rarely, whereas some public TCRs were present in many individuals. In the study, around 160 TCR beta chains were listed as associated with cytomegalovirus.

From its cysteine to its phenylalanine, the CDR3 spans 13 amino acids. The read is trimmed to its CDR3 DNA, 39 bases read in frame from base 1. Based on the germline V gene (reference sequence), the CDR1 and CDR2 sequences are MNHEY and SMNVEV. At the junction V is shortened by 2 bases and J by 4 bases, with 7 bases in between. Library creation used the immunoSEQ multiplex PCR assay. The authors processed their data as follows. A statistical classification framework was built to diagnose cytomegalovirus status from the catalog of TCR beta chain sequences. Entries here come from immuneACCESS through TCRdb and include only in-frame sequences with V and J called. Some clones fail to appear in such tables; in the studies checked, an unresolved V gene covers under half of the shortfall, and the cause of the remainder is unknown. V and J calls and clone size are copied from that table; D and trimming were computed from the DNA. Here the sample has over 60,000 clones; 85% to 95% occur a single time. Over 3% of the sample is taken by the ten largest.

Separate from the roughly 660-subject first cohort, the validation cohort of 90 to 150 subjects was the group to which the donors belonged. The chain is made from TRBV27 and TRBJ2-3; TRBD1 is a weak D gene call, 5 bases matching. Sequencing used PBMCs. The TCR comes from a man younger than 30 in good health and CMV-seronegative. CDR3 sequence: CASSLVGADTQYF. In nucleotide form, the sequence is TGTGCCAGCAGTTTAGTAGGGGCAGATACGCAGTATTTT.